This TCR beta chain derives from a study of OX40 agonist ivuxolimab in advanced cancers. Study-level background: Dose-escalation subjects each had hepatocellular carcinoma, melanoma, renal cell or head and neck cancer. Allowance was made for prior anti-PD-1, anti-PD-L1 or anti-CTLA-4 therapy, and around 41% had some. Three dose-escalation patients had partial responses: one with hepatocellular carcinoma and two with cutaneous melanoma.

Autoimmune disease history or systemic immunosuppression led to patients being barred. Assay: immunoSEQ multiplex PCR; the TCRdb copy retains only in-frame clones and omits some. The sample lists roughly 73,000 clones; about 90% were seen once. V was pared by 2 bases and J by 3 bases, with 3 bases of the junction left unmatched. Germline CDR1 reads MNHEY; CDR2 reads SVGAGI. This CDR3 comprises 14 residues. This receptor was taken from an adult with an advanced solid tumor such as melanoma, head and neck, liver or kidney cancer. The material sequenced was CD4+ or CD8+ T cells sorted from blood, taken in a trial of the OX40 agonist ivuxolimab. The V gene is TRBV6-5, the J gene TRBJ1-1, with 7 bases that match TRBD1. DNA of the CDR3: TGTGCCAGCAGTTACCGGACAGGAGACACTGAAGCTTTCTTT. It codes for CASSYRTGDTEAFF.